This T cell receptor (beta chain) was identified in a study of blood T cell repertoires in COVID-19. Study background: The samples span acute and convalescent COVID-19 from the United States, Italy and Spain. Nucleic acid was either cDNA or gDNA, and it came from T cells, B-cell-depleted T cells, or PBMCs.

Source study methods: Using reference gene primer amplification, nucleated cell counts were estimated. Data came from immunoSEQ multiplex PCR; TCRdb stores just in-frame clones and leaves some out. D and trimming come from the DNA, and the V and J calls and clone size come from that table. In the table there are 400,000 to 450,000 clones, around 88% of which are singletons. The junction had 12 bases not matched to a gene; V was cut back by 0 bases and J by 8 bases. The CDR3 length is 17 residues. Germline loops: CDR1 SGHRS, CDR2 YFSETQ. The sequence came from a woman aged 45 to 65 with COVID-19, enrolled during active disease. Sequenced: peripheral blood. The V and J genes are TRBV5-1 and TRBJ2-2; 8 bases fit TRBD2. CDR3 nucleotide sequence: TGCGCCAGCAGCTTGGAGTCTGGGCTAGCGGGTGCTGGGGAGCTGTTTTTT. It codes for CASSLESGLAGAGELFF.